This T cell receptor beta chain appears in the sequencing data of a study of blood T cell repertoires in COVID-19. Across the whole study: Samples came from the United States, Italy and Spain, spanning acute and convalescent COVID-19. In each case, the material was cDNA or gDNA derived from T cells, B-cell-depleted T cells, or PBMCs.

In the original processing: Reference gene primer amplification in the assay estimated nucleated cell counts. Clones were read by immunoSEQ multiplex PCR, and TCRdb kept only the in-frame ones, dropping some. V and J calls and clone size are as listed in that table; D and trimming were resolved from the DNA. Among nearly 350,000 clones listed, around four fifths were seen once. This CDR3 comprises 19 residues. Specimen: peripheral blood. This rearrangement joins TRBV21-1 to TRBJ1-3; the table's TRBD1 call for D was not verified on the DNA. TRBV21-1 is noted as a pseudogene. This sequence originates from a man aged 25 to 45 with active or convalescent COVID-19. CDR3 sequence (DNA): TGTGCCAGCAGCAAAAAGGGGGTTTTGCCCTCCGGGTCTGGAAACACCATATATTTT. Protein product: CASSKKGVLPSGSGNTIYF.